This passage covers 23 T cell receptor beta chains from one sample sequenced in a study of human T cells and chemical hapten exposure. TCRdb re-analysed the RACE reads in MiXCR, keeping a single row per CDR3 protein. Of 57,000 or so distinct CDR3 sequences in the sample, roughly 12% are singletons; the top ten hold about 4%. Time point in this sample: pre-sensitization, week 0. As to treatment: therapeutic diphenylcyclopropenone sensitization with weekly scalp DPC. The specimen was whole blood, collected in connection with sensitization to the hapten diphenylcyclopropenone (DPC). These receptor sequences come from a woman between 40 and 50 years old with alopecia areata. Some clones in this sample may be carry-over from other donors' samples.

This clonotype came up many times. The rearrangement links TRBV7-8 to TRBJ2-7; 9 bases line up with TRBD1. V lost 1 base to trimming and J lost 5 bases; unmatched junction nucleotides: 6. CDR1 is SGHVS and CDR2 is FQNEAQ in the germline V gene. The CDR3 contains 15 residues. CDR3 amino acids: CASSLGTGGVNEQYF. In nucleotides, the CDR3 is TGTGCCAGCAGCTTAGGTACAGGGGGCGTGAACGAGCAGTACTTC.

This clonotype was seen repeatedly, ten times or more. The chain is built from TRBV23-1 and TRBJ2-7; 7 bases match TRBD1. TRBV23-1 is recorded as an ORF, its role being uncertain. The junction had 13 bases not matched to a gene; V was cut back by 4 bases and J by 7 bases. The CDR3 has 15 residues. CDR3 in DNA: TGCGCCAGCAGTCTCGGACAGGATGCCTCGGAGGAGCAGTACTTC. Its translation is CASSLGQDASEEQYF.

The chain uses TRBV20-1 and TRBJ1-2; D is undetermined. The CDR3 contains 17 residues. V was shortened by 6 bases and J by 0 bases, with 23 bases between the two germline ends. Germline CDR1 and CDR2: DFQATT and SNEGSKA (reference sequence). The CDR3 is CSARPRLATATNYGYTF. CDR3 sequence (DNA): TGCAGTGCCCGCCCCCGACTTGCAACAGCCACTAACTATGGCTACACCTTC.

In regard to this clonotype: Given a much more abundant clone one base away, this may be a read error. The V gene is TRBV5-1, the J gene TRBJ1-1, with TRBD1 identical over 7 bases. This CDR3 is built from 12 residues. Germline V gives CDR1 SGHRS, CDR2 YFSETQ. The junction had 7 bases not matched to a gene; V was cut back by 4 bases and J by 10 bases. CDR3 protein: CASSPRQGRAFF. In DNA form, the CDR3 reads TGCGCCAGCAGCCCCAGACAGGGTAGAGCTTTCTTT.

A note on this clonotype: A much larger clone differs by one base, so this may be a read error. The V gene is TRBV27, the J gene TRBJ2-3; D remains unclear. CDR3 size: 15 residues. Germline V gene lookup returns CDR1 MNHEY and CDR2 SMNVEV (reference sequence). CDR3 bases: TGTGTCAGCCATAAAGGCAGGTTTAGCACAGATACGCAGTATTTT. As protein: CVSHKGRFSTDTQYF.

The table lists this clonotype with many counts. The chain uses TRBV20-1 and TRBJ1-4; 8 bases align to TRBD1. With 6 bases clipped from V and 7 bases from J, the junction kept 7 bases outside the gene matches. Per germline, CDR1 DFQATT and CDR2 SNEGSKA (reference sequence). The CDR3 runs to 13 residues. The CDR3 sequence: CSATDRVGEKLFF. The CDR3 nucleotides read TGCAGTGCCACGGACAGGGTTGGTGAAAAACTGTTTTTT.

This clonotype was recorded many times. The V gene is TRBV5-4, the J gene TRBJ2-1, with 8 bases fitting TRBD1. Germline CDR1 reads SGHNT; CDR2 reads YYREEE (reference sequence). Losses at the gene ends were 4 bases for V and 0 bases for J; bases not matched to a gene: 3. The CDR3 covers 15 residues. This CDR3 reads CASSKDRASYNEQFF. The CDR3, as DNA: TGTGCCAGCAGCAAGGACAGGGCCTCCTACAATGAGCAGTTCTTC.

This clonotype showed up many times. The genes are TRBV6-2 or TRBV6-3 and TRBJ2-2, with D maybe TRBD1 (6 bases). This CDR3 has 17 amino acids. Trimming pared 7 bases from V and 2 bases from J, leaving 20 bases between. Per the germline V gene, CDR1 is MNHEY and CDR2 is SVGEGT. In DNA, the CDR3 is TGTGCCAGCAATCTACGACAGGCTATCCCCAACACCGGGGAGCTGTTTTTT. Translated: CASNLRQAIPNTGELFF.

This clonotype showed up many times. The V and J genes are TRBV7-9 and TRBJ2-7, with D unresolved. The CDR3 has 13 residues. CDR1 is SEHNR, CDR2 FQNEAQ, per germline (reference sequence). Trimming cost V 4 bases and J 0 bases, with 7 bases left between them. CDR3 in amino acids: CASSSAFSYEQYF. CDR3 sequence (DNA): TGTGCCAGCAGCTCCGCCTTCTCCTACGAGCAGTACTTC.

This clonotype was detected many times. The chain couples TRBV7-2 to TRBJ1-5, with unresolved D. The V end was cut by 5 bases, the J end by 4 bases, with 12 bases between. The CDR3 has 14 amino acids. CDR1 SGHTA and CDR2 FQGNSA come from the germline V gene. The CDR3 reads CASSLQNGNQPQHF. CDR3 nucleotide sequence: TGTGCCAGCAGCCTCCAGAATGGGAATCAGCCCCAGCATTTT.

This chain joins TRBV29-1 and TRBJ1-1; D gene uncertain. This CDR3 region has 13 residues. Germline CDR1 and CDR2: SQVTM and ANQGSEA. The V gene lost 6 bases and the J gene lost 0 bases, with 11 bases spanning the gap. The CDR3 protein is CSVTGRMNTEAFF. The CDR3 DNA is TGCAGCGTCACCGGCCGGATGAACACTGAAGCTTTCTTT.

This clonotype was seen repeatedly, ten times or more. The chain recombines TRBV4-3 with TRBJ1-1; 9 bases match TRBD1. Germline V gene data show CDR1 as LGHNA and CDR2 as YSLEER. The CDR3 sequence is 15 residues long. V was pared by 3 bases and J by 7 bases, with 9 bases of the junction left unmatched. As DNA, the CDR3 is TGCGCCAGCAGCCAGGACAGGGGCCCTCTTGATGAAGCTTTCTTT. This codes for CASSQDRGPLDEAFF.

This clonotype was seen at least ten times. J is TRBJ2-2 and V is TRBV7-9; maybe TRBD2 (5 bases). Germline values: CDR1 SEHNR, CDR2 FQNEAQ (reference sequence). V was shortened by 5 bases and J by 1 base, with 20 bases between the two germline ends. The CDR3 totals 18 residues. In nucleotides, the CDR3 is TGTGCCAGCAGCCCCCAGTTCCGGGAACCTTTGAACACCGGGGAGCTGTTTTTT. Amino acid sequence: CASSPQFREPLNTGELFF.

This clonotype was observed a handful of times. The rearrangement links TRBV28 to TRBJ1-6, with D possibly TRBD1 on 5 matching bases. The CDR3 length is 15 residues. The V end lost 5 bases, the J end lost 9 bases, and 17 bases lay between the germline ends. Germline loops: CDR1 MDHEN, CDR2 SYDVKM. The CDR3 spells CASSPDQGGGSPLHF. The CDR3 nucleotides are TGTGCCAGCAGTCCCGACCAGGGAGGAGGTTCACCCCTCCACTTT.

V usage is TRBV29-1 and J usage is TRBJ2-2; 8 nucleotides agree with TRBD2. The germline V gene has CDR1 SQVTM and CDR2 ANQGSEA. This CDR3 has 13 amino acids. Unmatched junction bases numbered 2, after V lost 7 bases and J lost 1 base. The CDR3 here is CSGTSGNTGELFF. CDR3 DNA: TGCAGCGGCACTAGCGGGAACACCGGGGAGCTGTTTTTT.

Ten or more counts support this clonotype. This chain uses TRBV11-3 with TRBJ2-3, with a possible D match to TRBD2 (6 bases). The CDR3 covers 15 residues. The V gene's germline CDR1 is SGHNT and CDR2 YENEEA. Trimming took 3 bases from V and 3 from J, leaving 13 bases between them. CDR3 in amino acids: CASSFSGGETDTQYF. For the CDR3, the DNA is TGTGCCAGCAGCTTTAGCGGAGGGGAGACAGATACGCAGTATTTT.

This clonotype has ten or more counts. This chain links TRBV20-1 with TRBJ1-3; D is perhaps TRBD1 (5 bases). This CDR3 spans 13 amino acids. Germline CDR1 reads DFQATT; CDR2 reads SNEGSKA (reference sequence). V was trimmed by 3 bases and J by 0 bases, leaving 6 bases between them. The CDR3 DNA follows: TGCAGTGCTAGGCAGGGCTCTGGAAACACCATATATTTT. Translating it yields CSARQGSGNTIYF.

This clonotype was counted between two and nine times. The chain uses TRBV7-8 and TRBJ1-1; 7 nucleotides line up with TRBD1. Germline loops: CDR1 SGHVS, CDR2 FQNEAQ. This CDR3 is 16 amino acids long. V shed 2 bases, J shed 2 bases, and the junction held 8 bases outside the gene matches. CDR3 nucleotides: TGTGCCAGCAGCTTAAGGGAGGGGACAGCAAACACTGAAGCTTTCTTT. This gives the protein CASSLREGTANTEAFF.

This chain connects TRBV9 to TRBJ2-7; 7 bases fit TRBD1. This CDR3 has 16 residues. Germline lookup yields CDR1 SGDLS and CDR2 YYNGEE. The V and J ends lost 3 bases and 0 bases, in that order; junction bases with no gene match: 9. CDR3 sequence (DNA): TGTGCCAGCAGCGCCGGGACAGTGGTCCGCTCCTACGAGCAGTACTTC. Encoded protein: CASSAGTVVRSYEQYF.

This sequence joins TRBV20-1 and TRBJ1-1; D remains unclear. CDR3 length: 12 residues. The germline V gene has CDR1 DFQATT and CDR2 SNEGSKA (reference sequence). V was cut by 7 bases and J by 4 bases, with 13 bases left in between. In DNA, the CDR3 is TGCAGTGTCGCAAGGGTGGGCACTGAAGCTTTCTTT. It specifies CSVARVGTEAFF.

V usage is TRBV29-1 and J usage is TRBJ1-2; D gene ambiguous. V lost 3 bases to trimming and J lost 5 bases, with 7 bases between them. CDR1 and CDR2 from the germline V gene are SQVTM and ANQGSEA. The CDR3 is made up of 11 amino acids. CDR3 residues: CSVEGEYGYTF. CDR3 sequence (DNA): TGCAGCGTTGAGGGCGAATATGGCTACACCTTC. Full variable domain (outside the CDR3, taken from reference TRBV29-1 and TRBJ1-2): SAVISQKPSRDICQRGTSLTIQCQVDSQVTMMFWYRQQPGQSLTLIATANQGSEATYESGFVIDKFPISRPNLTFSTLTVSNMSPEDSSIYLCSVEGEYGYTFGSGTRLTVV.

This clonotype came up many times. The chain employs TRBV19 and TRBJ1-2; maybe TRBD1 (5 bases). The germline V and J ends were trimmed by 3 bases and 3 bases, with 8 bases remaining between them. The CDR3 totals 13 residues. Germline V lookup: CDR1 LNHDA, CDR2 SQIVND (reference sequence). In nucleotides, the CDR3 is TGTGCCAGTAGTATCCAGGGCCACTATGGCTACACCTTC. This codes for CASSIQGHYGYTF.

This clonotype was counted many times. The chain joins TRBV7-2 to TRBJ1-1, with D unclear. Germline V CDR1 and CDR2: SGHTA, FQGNSA. V was cut by 0 bases and J by 5 bases, with 10 bases left in between. There are 14 residues in the CDR3. CDR3 protein: CASSLAPGGTEAFF. CDR3 in DNA: TGTGCCAGCAGCTTAGCCCCCGGAGGGACTGAAGCTTTCTTT.